Below are 29 T cell receptor beta chains sequenced from a single sample in a study of blood T cell repertoires in COVID-19. TCRdb's copy holds only in-frame clones and misses some; the assay was immunoSEQ multiplex PCR. Of over 65,000 clones listed, 86% are singletons. The source material was peripheral blood. These receptors originate from a man aged 25-40 years with acute or convalescent COVID-19.

V is TRBV7-2 and J is TRBJ2-1; 7 nucleotides line up with TRBD2. Trimming took 6 bases from V and 9 from J; bases not matched to a gene: 8. CDR1 and CDR2 from the germline V gene are SGHTA and FQGNSA. This CDR3 is built from 13 residues. CDR3: CASSSLAATEQFF. The DNA for the CDR3 is TGTGCCAGCAGTTCCCTAGCGGCCACTGAGCAGTTCTTC.

The CDR3 protein is CAWSVGAEAFF. CDR3 in DNA: TGTGCCTGGAGTGTAGGGGCTGAAGCTTTCTTT. This rearrangement joins TRBV30 to TRBJ1-1; a possible D gene is TRBD1 (5 bases). The CDR3 length is 11 residues. The V and J ends lost 0 bases and 6 bases respectively, with 5 bases between them. Germline CDR1 reads GTSNPN; CDR2 reads SVGIG (reference sequence).

V and J are TRBV5-1 and TRBJ2-1; 11 positions agree with TRBD2. The CDR3 is made up of 15 amino acids. V shed 4 bases and J 7 bases; nucleotides not matched to a gene: 7. Germline V gene sequence: CDR1 SGHRS, CDR2 YFSETQ. CDR3 nucleotides: TGCGCCAGCAGCACTCTAGCGGGAGGTGTAAATGAGCAGTTCTTC. Encoded protein: CASSTLAGGVNEQFF.

This chain's CDR3 is CASRTGQATNQPQHF. The CDR3 nucleotides are TGTGCCAGCAGGACGGGACAGGCTACCAATCAGCCCCAGCATTTT. The rearrangement uses TRBV28 and TRBJ1-5, with 8 bases fitting TRBD1. Per the germline V gene, CDR1 is MDHEN and CDR2 is SYDVKM. V shed 6 bases, J shed 3 bases, and the junction held 7 bases outside the gene matches. This CDR3 region has 15 residues.

The chain uses TRBV28 and TRBJ1-4; D gene ambiguous. Trimming cost V 5 bases and J 3 bases, with 13 bases left between them. The CDR3 totals 15 residues. Germline V lookup: CDR1 MDHEN, CDR2 SYDVKM. In DNA, the CDR3 is TGTGCCAGCAGTCACTTCAGGAATGCTAATGAAAAACTGTTTTTT. It specifies CASSHFRNANEKLFF.

CDR3 protein: CASRPTGPSKETQYF. CDR3 nucleotide sequence: TGTGCCAGCAGGCCAACAGGCCCCAGCAAAGAGACCCAGTACTTC. The gene calls are TRBV28 and TRBJ2-5; the D gene is possibly TRBD1 (5 bases). Germline-derived CDR1 and CDR2 are MDHEN and SYDVKM. Trimming left V 6 bases short and J 3 bases short, with 17 bases between. The CDR3 runs 15 residues.

The chain links TRBV18 to TRBJ2-1, with D tentatively TRBD2 (5 bases). V was clipped by 6 bases and J by 3 bases, with 15 bases between them. Germline V gene lookup returns CDR1 KGHSH and CDR2 LQKENI. CDR3 length: 15 residues. The CDR3 region is CASSPPGADYNEQFF. The CDR3 coding sequence is TGTGCCAGCTCCCCCCCCGGAGCGGACTACAATGAGCAGTTCTTC.

The chain uses TRBV11-2 and TRBJ1-1; D ambiguous. This CDR3 contains 13 residues. With 3 bases removed from V and 3 bases from J, the gap between germline ends came to 8 bases. Germline V gene lookup returns CDR1 SGHAT and CDR2 FQNNGV. The DNA for the CDR3 is TGTGCCAGCAGCTTTGAGGCGGACACTGAAGCTTTCTTT. Translated: CASSFEADTEAFF.

This clone appeared a single time. V gene TRBV2 combines with J gene TRBJ1-2, with unresolved D. This CDR3 region has 15 residues. The germline V and J ends were trimmed by 6 bases and 4 bases, with 18 bases remaining between them. Germline V lookup: CDR1 SNHLY, CDR2 FYNNEI. CDR3 amino acids: CASRQSGSLPYGYTF. The CDR3 region has the DNA TGTGCCAGCAGGCAGTCCGGGAGCCTCCCCTATGGCTACACCTTC.

This rearrangement joins TRBV30 to TRBJ2-3; 9 bases agree with TRBD1. CDR1 and CDR2 (germline): GTSNPN, SVGIG (reference sequence). The V gene end was trimmed by 4 bases and the J gene end by 7 bases; junction bases not matched to a gene: 6. This CDR3 spans 13 amino acids. This CDR3 reads CAWTKTGGYTQYF. CDR3 in DNA: TGTGCCTGGACCAAGACAGGGGGTTATACGCAGTATTTT.

The chain recombines TRBV19 with TRBJ1-6; the D is unclear. The CDR3 has 14 residues. V was trimmed by 3 bases and J by 8 bases, leaving 11 bases between them. CDR1 LNHDA and CDR2 SQIVND come from the germline V gene (reference sequence). CDR3 sequence (DNA): TGTGCCAGTAGTATCCAAGGGAGGGATTCACCCCTCCACTTT. Translated, it gives CASSIQGRDSPLHF.

The chain joins TRBV23-1 to TRBJ2-2; 13 nucleotides match TRBD2. TRBV23-1 is an ORF; its function is uncertain. The CDR3 runs to 14 residues. The J segment lost 5 bases and the V segment lost 9 bases, leaving 3 bases of the junction unmatched. Written as DNA, the CDR3 is TGCGCCAGACTAGCGGGAGGGGGGACCGGGGAGCTGTTTTTT. Translating gives CARLAGGGTGELFF.

A single count supports this clone. The chain uses TRBV19 and TRBJ2-1; TRBD2 aligns across 10 bases. This CDR3 comprises 19 residues. Germline values: CDR1 LNHDA, CDR2 SQIVND (reference sequence). The V and J ends lost 5 bases and 7 bases, in that order; junction bases with no gene match: 20. CDR3 amino acids: CASSPPGGRSGRAGNEQFF. DNA for the CDR3: TGTGCCAGTAGTCCCCCGGGGGGGAGGAGCGGGAGGGCCGGGAATGAGCAGTTCTTC.

The chain has TRBV9 and TRBJ2-6; tentative D call: TRBD2 (7 bases). Germline loops: CDR1 SGDLS, CDR2 YYNGEE. The CDR3 length is 17 residues. Trimming removed 0 bases at V and 4 bases at J, with 14 bases between. CDR3 loop: CASSVDRRGRGANVLTF. The CDR3 coding sequence is TGTGCCAGCAGCGTAGATAGGCGGGGGCGCGGGGCCAACGTCCTGACTTTC.

The rearrangement joins TRBV10-1 to TRBJ2-1; maybe TRBD2 (5 bases). This CDR3 spans 14 amino acids. Per the germline V gene, CDR1 is WNHNN and CDR2 is SYGVQD (reference sequence). V shed 3 bases and J shed 6 bases, with 12 bases lying between them. The CDR3 loop is CASSDWTGRNEQFF. CDR3 DNA sequence: TGCGCCAGCAGTGACTGGACTGGACGCAATGAGCAGTTCTTC.

The gene calls are TRBV5-4 and TRBJ2-5; TRBD1 matches at 9 bases. The V and J ends lost 6 bases and 5 bases, in that order; junction bases with no gene match: 8. The CDR3 totals 14 residues. Germline V lookup: CDR1 SGHNT, CDR2 YYREEE (reference sequence). DNA for the CDR3: TGTGCCAGCAAGCAACAGGGGGCTGGGGAGACCCAGTACTTC. Amino acid sequence: CASKQQGAGETQYF.

This sequence joins TRBV10-3 and TRBJ2-4; possible D gene TRBD2, 6 bases. Germline-derived CDR1 and CDR2 are ENHRY and SYGVKD. Trimming stripped 3 bases from V and 8 bases from J, with 17 bases between. The CDR3 has 15 residues. CDR3 bases: TGTGCCATCAGTGATAGTCAGGAGGGGTCGGACATTCAGTACTTC. Amino acid sequence: CAISDSQEGSDIQYF.

As DNA, the CDR3 is TGCGCCAGCAGCTTGATGGGAGGTCGCTACGAGCAGTACTTC. Residues: CASSLMGGRYEQYF. This rearrangement joins TRBV5-1 to TRBJ2-7, with D possibly TRBD2 on 6 matching bases. This CDR3 contains 14 residues. V was cut by 1 base and J by 3 bases, with 11 bases left in between. Germline CDR1 is SGHRS and CDR2 is YFSETQ.

The gene calls are TRBV6-5 and TRBJ2-2; perhaps TRBD2 as D (5 bases). Trimming left V 8 bases short and J 1 base short, with 11 bases between. The germline V gene has CDR1 MNHEY and CDR2 SVGAGI. CDR3 length: 14 residues. CDR3 nucleotide sequence: TGTGCCAGCGGACTGCCCCGGAACACCGGGGAGCTGTTTTTT. Encoded protein: CASGLPRNTGELFF.

This clone was seen only once. The CDR3 region has the DNA TGTGCCAGCACCACGGCCGGGGGGAACTATGGCTACACCTTC. It encodes CASTTAGGNYGYTF. The chain joins TRBV5-4 to TRBJ1-2, with D perhaps TRBD1 (5 bases). The germline V gene encodes CDR1 SGHNT and CDR2 YYREEE (reference sequence). The CDR3 has 14 residues. V lost 6 bases, J lost 2 bases, and 14 bases lay in between.

The rearrangement uses TRBV3-1 (or the pseudogene TRBV3-2) and TRBJ2-3; 9 nucleotides line up with TRBD2. Germline V lookup: CDR1 LGHDT, CDR2 YNNKEL (reference sequence). This CDR3 spans 19 amino acids. J was trimmed by 0 bases and V by 5 bases; bases with no gene match: 15. The CDR3 nucleotides read TGTGCCAGCAGCACTCGAGAGGGGCGGGAGGGCTTCAGCACAGATACGCAGTATTTT. It specifies CASSTREGREGFSTDTQYF.

V and J are TRBV29-1 and TRBJ1-1; D uncertain. CDR1 is SQVTM, CDR2 ANQGSEA, per germline. The CDR3 covers 12 residues. Trimming stripped 6 bases from V and 5 bases from J, with 13 bases between. CDR3 sequence: CSVTPRGTEAFF. CDR3 nucleotides: TGCAGCGTCACCCCGCGCGGGACTGAAGCTTTCTTT.

This chain connects TRBV28 to TRBJ2-3; 16 nucleotides line up with TRBD2. V lost 4 bases, J lost 1 base, and 8 bases stayed unmatched. The CDR3 totals 19 residues. Germline loops: CDR1 MDHEN, CDR2 SYDVKM. The CDR3 loop is CASSSGLAGGWSGTDTQYF. CDR3 nucleotides: TGTGCCAGCAGTTCGGGACTAGCGGGAGGGTGGTCGGGCACAGATACGCAGTATTTT.

The rearrangement joins TRBV28 to TRBJ1-5; 8 bases fit TRBD1. The CDR3 extends over 15 amino acids. V gave up 4 bases and J gave up 2 bases; unmatched junction bases: 4. Germline-derived CDR1 and CDR2 are MDHEN and SYDVKM. This CDR3 is CASSSRGLGNQPQHF. In DNA, the CDR3 is TGTGCCAGCAGTTCCAGGGGGCTCGGCAATCAGCCCCAGCATTTT. The whole variable domain, filled in from reference TRBV28 and TRBJ1-5, reads DVKVTQSSRYLVKRTGEKVFLECVQDMDHENMFWYRQDPGLGLRLIYFSYDVKMKEKGDIPEGYSVSREKKERFSLILESASTNQTSMYLCASSSRGLGNQPQHFGDGTRLSIL.

The V and J genes are TRBV19 and TRBJ1-5; D unclear. The length of the CDR3 is 15 residues. The V end lost 10 bases, the J end lost 3 bases, and 19 bases lay between the germline ends. Germline loops: CDR1 LNHDA, CDR2 SQIVND (reference sequence). The CDR3 coding sequence is TGTGCCACCCGAAACAGCTTCCTTAACAATCAGCCCCAGCATTTT. As protein: CATRNSFLNNQPQHF.

The chain recombines TRBV5-4 with TRBJ1-5; no reliable D call. With 0 bases removed from V and 1 base from J, the gap between germline ends came to 5 bases. CDR1 is SGHNT, CDR2 YYREEE, per germline (reference sequence). This CDR3 region has 14 residues. The CDR3 bases are TGTGCCAGCAGCTTGGACGGGAGCAATCAGCCCCAGCATTTT. This encodes CASSLDGSNQPQHF.

As for this clone: Germline and junction disagree at one end, which may indicate a read error. The chain uses TRBV7-9 and TRBJ2-3; a possible D gene is TRBD2 (6 bases). There are 16 residues in the CDR3. Germline V gene sequence: CDR1 SEHNR, CDR2 FQNEAQ (reference sequence). The CDR3 DNA is TGTGCCAGCAGCCTAGCGTTGGAGGCGAGCACAGATACGCAGTATTTT. Residues: CASSLALEASTDTQYF.

The chain carries TRBV28 and TRBJ1-1; D call uncertain. The CDR3 contains 16 residues. Between the trimmed V and J ends, which lost 6 bases and 0 bases, there was a span of 17 bases. Germline V gene data show CDR1 as MDHEN and CDR2 as SYDVKM. DNA of the CDR3: TGTGCCAGCAGCAGTTATTTTTCCAGGATGAACACTGAAGCTTTCTTT. Protein: CASSSYFSRMNTEAFF.

The rearrangement joins TRBV28 to TRBJ2-5; 7 bases fit TRBD2. Germline CDR1 reads MDHEN; CDR2 reads SYDVKM. The CDR3 has 13 amino acids. J was trimmed by 2 bases and V by 5 bases; bases with no gene match: 2. CDR3 nucleotides: TGTGCCAGCAGTCCTAGCGGACAAGAGACCCAGTACTTC. Its translation is CASSPSGQETQYF.